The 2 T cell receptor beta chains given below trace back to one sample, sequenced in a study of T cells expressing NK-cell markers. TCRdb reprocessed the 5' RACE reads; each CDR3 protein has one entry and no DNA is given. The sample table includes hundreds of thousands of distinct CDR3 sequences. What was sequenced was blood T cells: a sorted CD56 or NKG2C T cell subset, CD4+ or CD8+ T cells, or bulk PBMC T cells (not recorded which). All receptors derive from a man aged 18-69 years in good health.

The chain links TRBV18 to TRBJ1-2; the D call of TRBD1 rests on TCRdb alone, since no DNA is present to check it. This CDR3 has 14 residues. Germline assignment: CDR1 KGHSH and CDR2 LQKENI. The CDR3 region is CASSLATGGRGYTF. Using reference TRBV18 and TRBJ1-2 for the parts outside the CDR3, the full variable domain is NAGVMQNPRHLVRRRGQEARLRCSPMKGHSHVYWYRQLPEEGLKFMVYLQKENIIDESGMPKERFSAEFPKEGPSILRIQQVVRGDSAAYFCASSLATGGRGYTFGSGTRLTVV.

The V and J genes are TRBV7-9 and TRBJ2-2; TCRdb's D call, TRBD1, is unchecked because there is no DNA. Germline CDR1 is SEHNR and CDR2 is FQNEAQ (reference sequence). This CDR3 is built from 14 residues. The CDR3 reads CASSTGSYTGELFF.